This T cell receptor (beta chain) originates from a study of cytomegalovirus exposure and HLA in healthy donors. This CDR3 has 14 amino acids. TCRdb's copy holds only in-frame clones and misses some; the assay was immunoSEQ multiplex PCR. The data hold roughly 190,000 clones, with around nine tenths observed a single time. This clone appeared a few times. The V and J genes are TRBV21-1 and TRBJ1-2. TRBV21-1 is a pseudogene. This clonotype was sampled from a man under 40 in good health and CMV-seropositive. The sequenced sample consisted of PBMCs. CDR3 sequence (DNA): TGTGCCAGCAGCGAAAAATTGCCATCCTATGGCTACACCTTC. This translates into CASSEKLPSYGYTF.